Listed below are T cell receptor beta chains from one sample, sequenced in a study of identifying expanded T cells in peripheral blood. The table came from immunoSEQ multiplex PCR; TCRdb's copy has only in-frame clones and leaves some out. The sample lists fewer than 85,000 clones, 75% to 90% occurring once. Sequenced material: blood. These receptor sequences come from a person between 18 and 75 years old in good health. Each CDR3 is given with its conserved first and last residue. Fields, in order: J gene, V gene, clone size, D gene, CDR3 DNA, CDR3 protein. The D gene is left open where the match is weak. A clone size is listed for some rows: how often the clone was seen (once, few, many), or a class if it is expanded.

J gene: TRBJ2-3
V gene: TRBV4-1
clone size: -
D gene: -
CDR3 DNA: TGCGCCAGCAGCCGGGACCTTAGCACAGATACGCAGTATTTT
CDR3 protein: CASSRDLSTDTQYF

J gene: TRBJ2-1
V gene: TRBV20-1
clone size: -
D gene: -
CDR3 DNA: TGCAGTGCCAGGGAAGGAGGGGCGGGGTTCTTC
CDR3 protein: CSAREGGAGFF

J gene: TRBJ2-7
V gene: TRBV15
clone size: -
D gene: -
CDR3 DNA: TGTGCCACCAGCAGAGATCGCAGGGGGGGCGCATTTCTCTACGAGCAGTACTTC
CDR3 protein: CATSRDRRGGAFLYEQYF

J gene: TRBJ1-6
V gene: TRBV28
clone size: -
D gene: -
CDR3 DNA: TGTGCCAGCAGCAAGGGCCGACGACTTAATTCACCCCTCCACTTT
CDR3 protein: CASSKGRRLNSPLHF

J gene: TRBJ1-4
V gene: TRBV5-1
clone size: once
D gene: -
CDR3 DNA: TGCGCCAGCAGAGATTTAGGGACCGCGGATGAAAAACTGTTTTTT
CDR3 protein: CASRDLGTADEKLFF

J gene: TRBJ1-2
V gene: TRBV19
clone size: -
D gene: -
CDR3 DNA: TGTGCCAGTAGTACGTGGAACCCGACGAATGGCTACACCTTC
CDR3 protein: CASSTWNPTNGYTF

J gene: TRBJ1-2
V gene: TRBV6-1
clone size: -
D gene: -
CDR3 DNA: TGTGCCAGCAGTGAATTGGGCGGCGACTATGGCTACACCTTC
CDR3 protein: CASSELGGDYGYTF

J gene: TRBJ2-2
V gene: TRBV21-1
clone size: -
D gene: -
CDR3 DNA: TGTGCCAGCAGCACGGGACTAGCGGGAGGGGCGGGGACCGGGGAGCTGTTTTTT
CDR3 protein: CASSTGLAGGAGTGELFF

J gene: TRBJ2-1
V gene: TRBV29-1
clone size: -
D gene: -
CDR3 DNA: TGCAGCGTTGAGTCTCTCAATGAGCAGTTCTTC
CDR3 protein: CSVESLNEQFF

J gene: TRBJ2-2
V gene: TRBV19
clone size: -
D gene: TRBD1
CDR3 DNA: TGTGCCAGTCAGGAACAGGGGGCGACCGGGGAGCTGTTTTTT
CDR3 protein: CASQEQGATGELFF

J gene: TRBJ2-3
V gene: TRBV2
clone size: -
D gene: TRBD2
CDR3 DNA: TGTGCCAGCAGGCTAGCGGGGGCCACAGATACGCAGTATTTT
CDR3 protein: CASRLAGATDTQYF

J gene: TRBJ2-5
V gene: TRBV28
clone size: -
D gene: -
CDR3 DNA: TGTGCCAGCAGTTTACCTGGGGGCGGGTTCCAAGAGACCCAGTACTTC
CDR3 protein: CASSLPGGGFQETQYF

J gene: TRBJ2-6
V gene: TRBV16
clone size: -
D gene: -
CDR3 DNA: TGTGCCAGCAGCCAATTAACAGGGGCCAACGTCCTGACTTTC
CDR3 protein: CASSQLTGANVLTF

J gene: TRBJ2-1
V gene: TRBV6-6
clone size: -
D gene: -
CDR3 DNA: TGTGCCAGCAGTTACTCGAGAGAGCAGTTCTTC
CDR3 protein: CASSYSREQFF

J gene: TRBJ2-5
V gene: TRBV11-2
clone size: -
D gene: -
CDR3 DNA: TGTGCCAGCAGCTCGACACTCCAAGAGACCCAGTACTTC
CDR3 protein: CASSSTLQETQYF

J gene: TRBJ2-1
V gene: TRBV9
clone size: once
D gene: TRBD2
CDR3 DNA: TGTGCCAGCAGCGTGGGGACTAGCGCTATCGGGCAGTTCTTC
CDR3 protein: CASSVGTSAIGQFF

J gene: TRBJ2-2
V gene: TRBV9
clone size: -
D gene: -
CDR3 DNA: TGTGCCAGCAGCGTAGCATTGGACCCCCGAAAGGACACCGGGGAGCTGTTTTTT
CDR3 protein: CASSVALDPRKDTGELFF

J gene: TRBJ2-7
V gene: TRBV6-6
clone size: -
D gene: -
CDR3 DNA: TGTGCCAGCAGTTACTCGATCACGGAAAGTTACGAGCAGTACTTC
CDR3 protein: CASSYSITESYEQYF

J gene: TRBJ1-5
V gene: TRBV2
clone size: few
D gene: -
CDR3 DNA: TGTGCCAGCAGTGGCAATAGCAATCAGCCCCAGCATTTT
CDR3 protein: CASSGNSNQPQHF

J gene: TRBJ2-1
V gene: TRBV2
clone size: -
D gene: -
CDR3 DNA: TGTGCCAGCAGGGGGACCTCGGTAGCGAGTTATTCGAACTCCTACAATGAGCAGTTCTTC
CDR3 protein: CASRGTSVASYSNSYNEQFF

J gene: TRBJ1-5
V gene: TRBV25-1
clone size: few
D gene: -
CDR3 DNA: TGTGCCAGCAGTGATGGGAAAGGGTTTAATCAGCCCCAGCATTTT
CDR3 protein: CASSDGKGFNQPQHF

J gene: TRBJ2-3
V gene: TRBV5-4
clone size: once
D gene: -
CDR3 DNA: TGTGCCAGCAGCCTCGACACCGGGGGACCCGCAGATACGCAGTATTTT
CDR3 protein: CASSLDTGGPADTQYF

J gene: TRBJ1-1
V gene: TRBV6-5
clone size: -
D gene: -
CDR3 DNA: TGTGCCAGCAGAATAGGACCGGGGTTGGGCACTGAAGCTTTCTTT
CDR3 protein: CASRIGPGLGTEAFF

J gene: TRBJ2-3
V gene: TRBV7-9
clone size: -
D gene: -
CDR3 DNA: TGTGCCAGCAGCTCTTCGGGGGCAGGGGGTACAGATACGCAGTATTTT
CDR3 protein: CASSSSGAGGTDTQYF

J gene: TRBJ2-1
V gene: TRBV6-1
clone size: -
D gene: -
CDR3 DNA: TGTGCCAGCAGTTATTTGACAGAGCAGTTCTTC
CDR3 protein: CASSYLTEQFF

J gene: TRBJ2-4
V gene: TRBV5-6
clone size: -
D gene: -
CDR3 DNA: TGTGCCAGCAGCTTGGGGACGAACATTCAGTACTTC
CDR3 protein: CASSLGTNIQYF

J gene: TRBJ1-6
V gene: TRBV10-3
clone size: -
D gene: -
CDR3 DNA: TGTGCCATCAGTCGAGCCAGGGAGAGCTCCTATAATTCACCCCTCCACTTT
CDR3 protein: CAISRARESSYNSPLHF

J gene: TRBJ2-7
V gene: TRBV4-3
clone size: -
D gene: -
CDR3 DNA: TGCGCCAGCAGCCTGTGGATTGGAACCTACGAGCAGTACTTC
CDR3 protein: CASSLWIGTYEQYF

J gene: TRBJ2-7
V gene: TRBV30
clone size: -
D gene: -
CDR3 DNA: TGTGCCTGGAGTGCCGGGGCTTTCGGAAAGCCGTTGACCTACGAGCAGTACTTC
CDR3 protein: CAWSAGAFGKPLTYEQYF

J gene: TRBJ2-1
V gene: TRBV7-2
clone size: -
D gene: -
CDR3 DNA: TGTGCCAGCAGCTTAGCAGGGATCTTTTACAATGAGCAGTTCTTC
CDR3 protein: CASSLAGIFYNEQFF

J gene: TRBJ2-1
V gene: TRBV5-1
clone size: -
D gene: -
CDR3 DNA: TGCGCCAGCAGCTTGCGGGCCCAGTCCTACAATGAGCAGTTCTTC
CDR3 protein: CASSLRAQSYNEQFF

J gene: TRBJ2-5
V gene: TRBV5-1
clone size: few
D gene: -
CDR3 DNA: TGCGCCAGCAGCTTCTTGGGCTACCAAGAGACCCAGTACTTC
CDR3 protein: CASSFLGYQETQYF

J gene: TRBJ2-2
V gene: TRBV4-1
clone size: -
D gene: -
CDR3 DNA: TGCGCCAGCAGCCAAGAGAGGAAAGCGTACACCGGGGAGCTGTTTTTT
CDR3 protein: CASSQERKAYTGELFF

J gene: TRBJ2-3
V gene: TRBV9
clone size: -
D gene: -
CDR3 DNA: TGTGCCAGCAGCGTAGGGGGGCACGGCACAGATACGCAGTATTTT
CDR3 protein: CASSVGGHGTDTQYF

J gene: TRBJ2-7
V gene: TRBV6-5
clone size: -
D gene: TRBD1
CDR3 DNA: TGTGCCAGCACCAAAGATGGGACAGGGGCCTACGAGCAGTACTTC
CDR3 protein: CASTKDGTGAYEQYF

J gene: TRBJ2-5
V gene: TRBV5-4
clone size: -
D gene: -
CDR3 DNA: TGTGCCAGCAGCTTGGTTGGGGAAGAGACCCAGTACTTC
CDR3 protein: CASSLVGEETQYF

J gene: TRBJ1-1
V gene: TRBV27
clone size: -
D gene: TRBD1
CDR3 DNA: TGTGCCAGCAGTATCCGACAGGGTTGGAACACTGAAGCTTTCTTT
CDR3 protein: CASSIRQGWNTEAFF

J gene: TRBJ2-2
V gene: TRBV28
clone size: -
D gene: TRBD1
CDR3 DNA: TGTGCCAGCCTCGGATTCCGGGACAGTCTTACCGGGGAGCTGTTTTTT
CDR3 protein: CASLGFRDSLTGELFF

J gene: TRBJ2-6
V gene: TRBV25-1
clone size: -
D gene: TRBD1
CDR3 DNA: TGTGCCAGCAGTGATAACTTCAGGGGGCAGACTGGGGCCAACGTCCTGACTTTC
CDR3 protein: CASSDNFRGQTGANVLTF

J gene: TRBJ1-1
V gene: TRBV6-6
clone size: -
D gene: -
CDR3 DNA: TGTGCCAGCAGTTACGGAGCAGTGGGGATGACTGAAGCTTTCTTT
CDR3 protein: CASSYGAVGMTEAFF

J gene: TRBJ2-5
V gene: TRBV7-8
clone size: -
D gene: -
CDR3 DNA: TGTGCCAGCAGCTTAGGCCAAGTTAGGACCCAGTACTTC
CDR3 protein: CASSLGQVRTQYF

J gene: TRBJ2-3
V gene: TRBV5-1
clone size: -
D gene: -
CDR3 DNA: TGCGCCAGCAGCTTCGGGGGAAGCACAGATACGCAGTATTTT
CDR3 protein: CASSFGGSTDTQYF

J gene: TRBJ1-4
V gene: TRBV19
clone size: -
D gene: TRBD1
CDR3 DNA: TGTGCCAGTAGTATAGATCCAGGGGGCATCACTAATGAAAAACTGTTTTTT
CDR3 protein: CASSIDPGGITNEKLFF

J gene: TRBJ2-5
V gene: TRBV5-1
clone size: -
D gene: -
CDR3 DNA: TGCGCCAGCAGCTTGGCGCAGAGAGAGACCCAGTACTTC
CDR3 protein: CASSLAQRETQYF

J gene: TRBJ2-7
V gene: TRBV28
clone size: -
D gene: TRBD2
CDR3 DNA: TGTGCCAGCAGTTTAAGCGGGAAGGCCGAGCAGTACTTC
CDR3 protein: CASSLSGKAEQYF

J gene: TRBJ1-4
V gene: TRBV29-1
clone size: few
D gene: -
CDR3 DNA: TGCAGCGTTTTGCTGGGCGCCCGGGGTGAAAAACTGTTTTTT
CDR3 protein: CSVLLGARGEKLFF

J gene: TRBJ1-2
V gene: TRBV5-1
clone size: -
D gene: TRBD1
CDR3 DNA: TGCGCCAGCAGCATTAACCTTGACAGGGCGACCTTC
CDR3 protein: CASSINLDRATF

J gene: TRBJ1-1
V gene: TRBV10-3
clone size: -
D gene: -
CDR3 DNA: TGTGCCATCGGGGGGGCAGGGGAGAACACTGAAGCTTTCTTT
CDR3 protein: CAIGGAGENTEAFF

J gene: TRBJ2-5
V gene: TRBV4-1
clone size: -
D gene: -
CDR3 DNA: TGCGCCAGCAGCCAAGGAGGGCAGGGCTGGGGGACCCAGTACTTC
CDR3 protein: CASSQGGQGWGTQYF

J gene: TRBJ2-7
V gene: TRBV13
clone size: -
D gene: TRBD1
CDR3 DNA: TGTGCCAGCAGCCGCGGGCGCCCAGGGGGCGAGCAGTACTTC
CDR3 protein: CASSRGRPGGEQYF

J gene: TRBJ2-3
V gene: TRBV11-1
clone size: -
D gene: -
CDR3 DNA: TGTGCCAGCAGCTCAAGACAGGAAGGGGATACGCAGTATTTT
CDR3 protein: CASSSRQEGDTQYF

J gene: TRBJ2-5
V gene: TRBV5-5
clone size: -
D gene: -
CDR3 DNA: TGTGCCAGCAGCTTGGGATTCGGGGAGACCCAGTACTTC
CDR3 protein: CASSLGFGETQYF

J gene: TRBJ2-2
V gene: TRBV11-1
clone size: -
D gene: -
CDR3 DNA: TGTGCCAGCAGCTTAGACGGTTTGGTCGTTGGGTCCGGGGAGCTGTTTTTT
CDR3 protein: CASSLDGLVVGSGELFF

J gene: TRBJ1-1
V gene: TRBV29-1
clone size: -
D gene: TRBD1
CDR3 DNA: TGCAGCGTTGAAGATTCGGACAGGGAGGAAGCTTTCTTT
CDR3 protein: CSVEDSDREEAFF

J gene: TRBJ2-1
V gene: TRBV18
clone size: few
D gene: -
CDR3 DNA: TGTGCCAGCGGGAAACAGTATGAGCAGTTCTTC
CDR3 protein: CASGKQYEQFF

J gene: TRBJ2-2
V gene: TRBV7-9
clone size: -
D gene: TRBD1
CDR3 DNA: TGTGCCAGCAGCTTGACAGGGAAAAACACCGGGGAGCTGTTTTTT
CDR3 protein: CASSLTGKNTGELFF

J gene: TRBJ1-4
V gene: TRBV5-1
clone size: -
D gene: -
CDR3 DNA: TGCGCCAGCAGCTTGATCGGGGGGTCTAATGAAAAACTGTTTTTT
CDR3 protein: CASSLIGGSNEKLFF